This TCR beta chain was sequenced in a study of T cells in Graves' hyperthyroidism and ophthalmopathy. The CDR3 sequence is 14 residues long. Germline CDR1 MGHRA, CDR2 YSYEKL. V was cut by 0 bases and J by 4 bases, with 9 bases left in between. Amplification targeted TCR beta CDR3 regions from RNA transcripts. When the TCR CDR3 underwent first-round RT-PCR, the HTBI primer set was used. One entry per CDR3 protein results from TCRdb running MiXCR on the multiplex PCR reads. The sample has 360,000 or so distinct CDR3 sequences; roughly 19% are singletons. Material for sequencing was blood. The TCR was taken from a woman between 18 and 29 years old with Graves' hyperthyroidism. The V call is TRBV4-1, the J call TRBJ1-2; D uncertain. The CDR3 sequence: CASSQDPGSYGYTF. The CDR3 DNA reads as TGCGCCAGCAGCCAAGACCCGGGGAGCTATGGCTACACCTTC.